This T cell receptor beta chain was found in a study of blood T cell repertoires in COVID-19. In the study overall: Researchers got acute and convalescent COVID-19 samples from the United States, Italy and Spain.

TCRdb's copy holds only in-frame clones and misses some; the assay was immunoSEQ multiplex PCR. The sample lists about 38,000 clones; about two thirds were seen once. The sample consisted of peripheral blood. The clonotype originates from an older man with COVID-19, enrolled during active disease.

This CDR3 is CASSTSGGGYNEQFF. As DNA, the CDR3 is TGCGCCAGCAGCACCAGCGGGGGCGGCTACAATGAGCAGTTCTTC. V gene TRBV4-3 combines with J gene TRBJ2-1, with 8 bases aligning to TRBD2. The CDR3 covers 15 residues. V gave up 5 bases and J gave up 3 bases; unmatched junction bases: 6. Germline-derived CDR1 and CDR2 are LGHNA and YSLEER.